This entry lists 27 T cell receptor beta chains sequenced from one sample in a study of blood T cell repertoires in COVID-19. Measured with immunoSEQ multiplex PCR; TCRdb has only the in-frame clones, and not every one. Among over 60,000 clones listed, 82% were seen once. Sequencing was done on a sample of peripheral blood. These TCRs come from a human donor in a cohort sampled during active COVID-19.

This sequence joins TRBV6-5 and TRBJ1-2; the match to TRBD1 covers 7 bases. With V trimmed by 6 bases and J by 7 bases, 11 bases remained unmatched. CDR1 is MNHEY and CDR2 is SVGAGI in the germline V gene. CDR3 size: 14 residues. CDR3 region: CASRRTNRGRGYTF. In DNA form, the CDR3 reads TGTGCCAGCAGACGAACCAACAGGGGCCGTGGCTACACCTTC.

This clone came up once. This chain connects TRBV5-1 to TRBJ2-1; 12 nucleotides agree with TRBD1. After removal of 4 bases from V and 7 bases from J, the junction contained 6 bases not matched to a gene. The CDR3 is 15 residues long. Germline lookup yields CDR1 SGHRS and CDR2 YFSETQ. The CDR3 spells CASSEGQGALNEQFF. CDR3 DNA: TGCGCCAGCAGCGAGGGACAGGGGGCTTTAAATGAGCAGTTCTTC. Together with reference TRBV5-1 and TRBJ2-1, the CDR3 gives the full variable domain: KAGVTQTPRYLIKTRGQQVTLSCSPISGHRSVSWYQQTPGQGLQFLFEYFSETQRNKGNFPGRFSGRQFSNSRSEMNVSTLELGDSALYLCASSEGQGALNEQFFGPGTRLTVL.

The J gene is TRBJ1-1, the V gene TRBV5-1; D is undetermined. The V gene lost 4 bases and the J gene lost 2 bases, with 12 bases spanning the gap. Germline CDR1 SGHRS, CDR2 YFSETQ. The length of the CDR3 is 14 residues. DNA for the CDR3: TGCGCCAGCAGCCCCCCGCGGGAAAACACTGAAGCTTTCTTT. Encoded protein: CASSPPRENTEAFF.

V usage is TRBV7-9 and J usage is TRBJ1-1; TRBD1 matches 8 bases. The J segment lost 8 bases and the V segment lost 8 bases, leaving 13 bases of the junction unmatched. Germline CDR1 is SEHNR and CDR2 is FQNEAQ (reference sequence). The CDR3 consists of 14 residues. The CDR3 sequence: CASDFQGAKDEAFF. CDR3 nucleotides: TGTGCCAGCGATTTTCAGGGGGCAAAGGACGAAGCTTTCTTT.

J is TRBJ2-7 and V is TRBV6-1, with 7 bases that match TRBD1. J gave up 0 bases and V 2 bases, and 7 bases lay outside the gene matches. CDR3 length: 16 residues. CDR1 is MNHNS, CDR2 SASEGT, per germline. CDR3 in amino acids: CASSEKGQTNSYEQYF. The CDR3 DNA reads as TGTGCCAGCAGTGAAAAGGGACAGACTAACTCCTACGAGCAGTACTTC.

This clone has only a few counts. The chain recombines TRBV4-2 with TRBJ1-1; no clear D. CDR1 is LGHNA, CDR2 YNFKEQ, per germline. V dropped 5 bases and J dropped 3 bases, with 19 bases sitting between them. The CDR3 is 16 amino acids. CDR3 region: CASSEGKDSSDTEAFF. The CDR3 bases are TGTGCCAGCAGCGAAGGGAAGGATTCTAGTGACACTGAAGCTTTCTTT.

The genes are TRBV11-2 and TRBJ2-5; TRBD1 is a possible D gene (5 bases). The CDR3 length is 14 residues. V lost 5 bases and J lost 1, with 11 bases in between. CDR1 and CDR2 from the germline V gene are SGHAT and FQNNGV. The CDR3 DNA reads TGTGCCAGCAGCCCCCGGACATCCCAAGAGACCCAGTACTTC. Protein: CASSPRTSQETQYF.

In its sample, this clone was seen once. V gene TRBV2 combines with J gene TRBJ1-1; D perhaps matches TRBD1 (6 bases). CDR3 length equals 15 residues. Trimming shortened V by 2 bases and J by 0 bases, and 10 bases separated the two germline ends. Looked up from germline, CDR1 is SNHLY and CDR2 is FYNNEI. The CDR3, as DNA: TGTGCCAGCAGTGAACAGGGGACATTGAACACTGAAGCTTTCTTT. This gives the protein CASSEQGTLNTEAFF.

The chain combines TRBV5-1 with TRBJ1-6, with a possible D match to TRBD1 (6 bases). The CDR3 consists of 13 residues. Germline CDR1 is SGHRS and CDR2 is YFSETQ. The V end lost 0 bases, the J end lost 11 bases, and 9 bases lay between the germline ends. As DNA, the CDR3 is TGCGCCAGCAGCTTGGGAGGGGGTCCACCCCTCCACTTT. It encodes CASSLGGGPPLHF. The whole variable domain, remainder taken from reference TRBV5-1 and TRBJ1-6, is KAGVTQTPRYLIKTRGQQVTLSCSPISGHRSVSWYQQTPGQGLQFLFEYFSETQRNKGNFPGRFSGRQFSNSRSEMNVSTLELGDSALYLCASSLGGGPPLHFGNGTRLTVT.

The chain combines TRBV13 with TRBJ1-1; D not certain. V lost 1 base, J lost 6 bases, and 9 bases lay in between. Germline V CDR1 and CDR2: PRHDT, FYEKMQ (reference sequence). This CDR3 contains 13 residues. CDR3 sequence reads: CASSLVMAAEAFF. In DNA form, the CDR3 reads TGTGCCAGCAGCTTAGTAATGGCCGCTGAAGCTTTCTTT.

The rearrangement joins TRBV2 to TRBJ1-6; no clear D gene. The CDR3 has 11 residues. Germline-derived CDR1 and CDR2 are SNHLY and FYNNEI. Deletions cut 8 bases from V and 7 bases from J, with 6 bases between. CDR3 loop: CASDGNSPLHF. DNA of the CDR3: TGTGCCAGCGACGGGAATTCACCCCTCCACTTT.

The chain has TRBV6-1 and TRBJ2-7, with D possibly TRBD2 on 6 matching bases. CDR1 and CDR2 from the germline V gene are MNHNS and SASEGT. V gave up 3 bases and J gave up 1 base, with 7 bases separating them. The CDR3 is 13 amino acids. The CDR3: CASSEGTSYEQYF. In DNA, the CDR3 is TGTGCCAGCAGTGAGGGGACTTCCTACGAGCAGTACTTC.

The V gene is TRBV5-1, the J gene TRBJ1-3; no firm D call. The ends were cut back, 4 bases at V and 0 bases at J, with 14 bases in the middle. The CDR3 totals 16 residues. From germline, CDR1 is SGHRS and CDR2 YFSETQ. The CDR3 loop reads CASSVDLLRSGNTIYF. The CDR3 DNA reads TGCGCCAGCAGCGTGGACCTACTTCGCTCTGGAAACACCATATATTTT.

The J gene is TRBJ2-7, the V gene TRBV11-2; D not certain. V gave up 0 bases and J gave up 3 bases, with 15 bases separating them. CDR3 length equals 16 residues. Looked up from germline, CDR1 is SGHAT and CDR2 is FQNNGV. The CDR3 DNA follows: TGTGCCAGCAGCTTAGATCTTGCCTACAGAGTCTACGAGCAGTACTTC. Residues: CASSLDLAYRVYEQYF.

With regard to this clone: Lacking the conserved final phenylalanine or tryptophan, this CDR3 likely reflects a read error. Because the CDR3's place on the DNA is in doubt, the DNA is left out and the CDR3 is given as listed by TCRdb. V gene TRBV5-1 combines with J gene TRBJ2-7; TRBD1, the table's D call, lacks a check against the DNA. The CDR3 contains 11 residues when both ends are counted. Germline values: CDR1 SGHRS, CDR2 YFSETQ. CDR3 protein: CASSLGHIGVI.

V usage is TRBV7-9 and J usage is TRBJ1-1; D possibly corresponds to TRBD1 (5 bases). Per the germline V gene, CDR1 is SEHNR and CDR2 is FQNEAQ (reference sequence). CDR3 size: 17 residues. V shed 5 bases and J shed 0 bases, with 19 bases lying between them. The CDR3 sequence: CASSPLGGWNMNTEAFF. The CDR3 DNA reads as TGTGCCAGCAGCCCCCTCGGGGGGTGGAACATGAACACTGAAGCTTTCTTT.

The chain links TRBV6-1 to TRBJ1-1, with D perhaps matching TRBD1 (6 bases). Deletions cut 2 bases from V and 6 bases from J, with 13 bases between. The CDR3 is made up of 14 amino acids. Germline V gene data show CDR1 as MNHNS and CDR2 as SASEGT. The CDR3 DNA follows: TGTGCCAGCAGTGAAATAAGGGGGATGGCTGAAGCTTTCTTT. Amino acid sequence: CASSEIRGMAEAFF.

V gene TRBV2 combines with J gene TRBJ2-2, with TRBD1 identical over 7 bases. V lost 4 bases to trimming and J lost 4 bases; unmatched junction nucleotides: 3. The CDR3 has 14 residues. CDR1 is SNHLY, CDR2 FYNNEI, per germline. CDR3 residues: CASSADRSTGELFF. The CDR3 nucleotides are TGTGCCAGCAGTGCGGACAGGAGCACCGGGGAGCTGTTTTTT.

The DNA for the CDR3 is TGCGCCAGCAGCTTAGGACAGGGGACCCACGAGCAGTACTTC. This translates into CASSLGQGTHEQYF. The V gene is TRBV5-1, the J gene TRBJ2-7; 9 bases agree with TRBD1. V lost 2 bases to trimming and J lost 5 bases; unmatched junction nucleotides: 5. This CDR3 contains 14 residues. The germline CDR1 and CDR2 sequences are SGHRS and YFSETQ.

The chain employs TRBV4-1 and TRBJ2-3, with 7 bases aligning to TRBD1. Per the germline V gene, CDR1 is MGHRA and CDR2 is YSYEKL. After removal of 0 bases from V and 1 base from J, the junction contained 10 bases not matched to a gene. This CDR3 comprises 18 residues. CDR3 nucleotide sequence: TGCGCCAGCAGCCAAGATCAGGACAGGCTAGGGGGCACAGATACGCAGTATTTT. It encodes CASSQDQDRLGGTDTQYF.

This clone has a single count. CDR3 residues: CASRYREQYF. The DNA for the CDR3 is TGCGCCAGCAGGTACAGGGAGCAGTACTTC. V usage is TRBV10-2 and J usage is TRBJ2-7; possible D gene TRBD1, 5 bases. The germline V and J ends were trimmed by 6 bases and 7 bases, with 7 bases remaining between them. Germline V CDR1 and CDR2: WSHSY, SAAADI. The length of the CDR3 is 10 residues.

The chain employs TRBV18 and TRBJ1-5, with D possibly being TRBD1 (6 bases). The CDR3 has 13 residues. Trimming shortened V by 4 bases and J by 4 bases, and 8 bases separated the two germline ends. Germline CDR1 KGHSH, CDR2 LQKENI. This CDR3 is CASSLDRNQPQHF. DNA of the CDR3: TGTGCCAGCTCACTAGACAGGAATCAGCCCCAGCATTTT.

V gene TRBV6-5 combines with J gene TRBJ1-2, with 9 nucleotides matching TRBD1. The CDR3 covers 13 residues. J lost 8 bases, V lost 5 bases, and 6 bases had no gene match. Germline V gene lookup returns CDR1 MNHEY and CDR2 SVGAGI. The CDR3 loop is CASSRQGGSGYTF. In nucleotides, the CDR3 is TGTGCCAGCAGTAGACAGGGGGGGAGCGGCTACACCTTC.

V and J are TRBV29-1 and TRBJ2-7; D is possibly TRBD1 (6 bases). CDR3 length: 12 amino acids. With 4 bases removed from V and 1 base from J, the gap between germline ends came to 8 bases. Germline V lookup: CDR1 SQVTM, CDR2 ANQGSEA. The CDR3 spells CSVVGTSYEQYF. The CDR3 coding sequence is TGCAGCGTTGTAGGGACATCCTACGAGCAGTACTTC.

The chain has TRBV7-2 and TRBJ2-7; a possible D gene is TRBD1 (5 bases). The germline gives CDR1 SGHTA, CDR2 FQGNSA. The length of the CDR3 is 15 residues. The germline V and J ends were trimmed by 2 bases and 1 base, with 12 bases remaining between them. CDR3 nucleotide sequence: TGTGCCAGCAGCTTACTGGTGGGGCTATCCTACGAGCAGTACTTC. It translates to CASSLLVGLSYEQYF.

The V gene is TRBV2, the J gene TRBJ2-7; 13 positions match TRBD2. Germline V gives CDR1 SNHLY, CDR2 FYNNEI. The V gene end was trimmed by 11 bases and the J gene end by 4 bases; junction bases not matched to a gene: 8. This CDR3 has 14 amino acids. The CDR3 bases are TGTGCCGACTCCCCGGGACTAGCGGGATACGAGCAGTACTTC. Protein sequence: CADSPGLAGYEQYF.

In nucleotides, the CDR3 is TGTGCCAGCAACGGGGGAGAGGACTATGGCTACACCTTC. This codes for CASNGGEDYGYTF. The chain recombines TRBV2 with TRBJ1-2; D is possibly TRBD1 (5 bases). This CDR3 region has 13 residues. Germline values: CDR1 SNHLY, CDR2 FYNNEI. V lost 7 bases to trimming and J lost 3 bases, with 12 bases between them.